This T cell receptor (beta chain) appears in the sequencing data of a study of human T cells and chemical hapten exposure. Overall study: Mainly, slight library volume differences in the pool made TCR yields vary.

TCRdb passed the RACE reads through MiXCR, listing each CDR3 protein once. The sample records tens of thousands of distinct CDR3 sequences, roughly 11% being singletons. With regard to this clonotype: Its antigen is still unknown.

Regarding time point: patch test 3, about 24 weeks after DPC sensitization. Documented treatment: therapeutic diphenylcyclopropenone sensitization with weekly scalp DPC. Study-level results: Expanded TCRs formed significantly more large CDR3 similarity clusters than controls.

V lost 1 base, J lost 3 bases, and 7 bases lay in between. Germline assignment: CDR1 SGHDT and CDR2 YYEEEE. The CDR3 is 13 residues long. This material consisted of whole blood, taken in connection with sensitization to the hapten diphenylcyclopropenone (DPC). The sequence came from a woman younger than 45 with alopecia areata. Some clones in this sample may be carry-over from other donors' samples. This chain connects TRBV5-6 to TRBJ1-1; weak D call: TRBD1 (5 bases). Here the CDR3 DNA reads TGTGCCAGCAGCTTGCAGGGAGACACTGAAGCTTTCTTT. It specifies CASSLQGDTEAFF.